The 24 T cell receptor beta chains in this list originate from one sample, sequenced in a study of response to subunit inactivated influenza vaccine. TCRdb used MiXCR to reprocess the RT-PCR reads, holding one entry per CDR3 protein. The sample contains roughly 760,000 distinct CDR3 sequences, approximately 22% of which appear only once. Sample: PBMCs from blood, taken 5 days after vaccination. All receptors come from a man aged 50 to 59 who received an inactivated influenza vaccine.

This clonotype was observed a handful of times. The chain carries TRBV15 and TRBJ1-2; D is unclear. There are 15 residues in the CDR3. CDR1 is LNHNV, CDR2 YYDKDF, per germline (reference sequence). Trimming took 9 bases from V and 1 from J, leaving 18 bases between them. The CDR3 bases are TGTGCCACTTTAGAACAATCGACGGGTAACTATGGCTACACCTTC. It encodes CATLEQSTGNYGYTF.

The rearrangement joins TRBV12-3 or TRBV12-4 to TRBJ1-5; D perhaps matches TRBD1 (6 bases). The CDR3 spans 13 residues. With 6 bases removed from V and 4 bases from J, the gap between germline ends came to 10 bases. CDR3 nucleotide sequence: TGTGCCAGCAGCGGACAGAGGAATCAGCCCCAGCATTTT. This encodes CASSGQRNQPQHF.

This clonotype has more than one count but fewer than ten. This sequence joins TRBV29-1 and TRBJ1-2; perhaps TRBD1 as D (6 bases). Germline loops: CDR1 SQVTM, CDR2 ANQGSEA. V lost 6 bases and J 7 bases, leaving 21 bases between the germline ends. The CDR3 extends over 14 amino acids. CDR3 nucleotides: TGCAGCGTCCCCGGGGGCAGGGACCTTTTTGGCTACACCTTC. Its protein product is CSVPGGRDLFGYTF.

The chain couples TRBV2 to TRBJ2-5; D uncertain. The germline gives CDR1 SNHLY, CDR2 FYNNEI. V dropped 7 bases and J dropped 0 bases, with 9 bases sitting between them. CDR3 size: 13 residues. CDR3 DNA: TGTGCCAGCAACGGCAGGTACCAAGAGACCCAGTACTTC. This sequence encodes CASNGRYQETQYF.

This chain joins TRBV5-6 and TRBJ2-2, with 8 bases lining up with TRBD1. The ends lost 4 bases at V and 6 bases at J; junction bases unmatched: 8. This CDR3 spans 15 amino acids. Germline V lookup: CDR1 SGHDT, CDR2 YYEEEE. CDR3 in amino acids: CASSASGGMPGELFF. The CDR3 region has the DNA TGTGCCAGCAGCGCCTCAGGGGGCATGCCCGGGGAGCTGTTTTTT. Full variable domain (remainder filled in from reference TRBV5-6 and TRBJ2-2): DAGVTQSPTHLIKTRGQQVTLRCSPKSGHDTVSWYQQALGQGPQFIFQYYEEEERQRGNFPDRFSGHQFPNYSSELNVNALLLGDSALYLCASSASGGMPGELFFGEGSRLTVL.

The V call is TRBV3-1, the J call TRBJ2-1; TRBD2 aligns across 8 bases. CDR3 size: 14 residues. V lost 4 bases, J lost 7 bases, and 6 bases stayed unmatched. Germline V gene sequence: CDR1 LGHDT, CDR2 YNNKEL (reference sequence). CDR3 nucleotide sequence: TGTGCCAGCAGCCGCCGGGGGGGACCTAATGAGCAGTTCTTC. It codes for CASSRRGGPNEQFF.

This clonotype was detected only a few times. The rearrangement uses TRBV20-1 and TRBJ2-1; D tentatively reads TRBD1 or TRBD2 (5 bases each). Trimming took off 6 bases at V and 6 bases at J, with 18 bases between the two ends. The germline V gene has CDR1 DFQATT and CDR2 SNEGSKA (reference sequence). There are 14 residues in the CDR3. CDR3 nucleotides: TGCAGTGCGCAGCAGGGCGGAGGATTCAATGAGCAGTTCTTC. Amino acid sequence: CSAQQGGGFNEQFF.

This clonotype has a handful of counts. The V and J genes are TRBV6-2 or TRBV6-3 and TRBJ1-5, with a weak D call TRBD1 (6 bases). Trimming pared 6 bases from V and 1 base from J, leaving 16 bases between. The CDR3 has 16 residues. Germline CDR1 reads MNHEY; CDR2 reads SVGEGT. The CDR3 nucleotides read TGTGCCAGCAGGAGGACAGATCGTCTAAGCAATCAGCCCCAGCATTTT. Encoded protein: CASRRTDRLSNQPQHF.

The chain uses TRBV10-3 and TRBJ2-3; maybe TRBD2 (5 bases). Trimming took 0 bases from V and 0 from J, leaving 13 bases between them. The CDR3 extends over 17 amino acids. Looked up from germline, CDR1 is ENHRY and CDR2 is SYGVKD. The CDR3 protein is CAISESLRLSSTDTQYF. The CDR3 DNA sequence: TGTGCCATCAGTGAGTCTTTGAGACTATCTAGCACAGATACGCAGTATTTT.

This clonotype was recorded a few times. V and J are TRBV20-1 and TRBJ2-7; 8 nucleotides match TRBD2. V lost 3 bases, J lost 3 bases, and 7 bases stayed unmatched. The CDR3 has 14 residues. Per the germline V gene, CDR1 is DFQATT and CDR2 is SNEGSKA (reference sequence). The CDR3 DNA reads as TGCAGTGCTAGGTCTAGCGGGCTAATCTACGAGCAGTACTTC. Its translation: CSARSSGLIYEQYF.

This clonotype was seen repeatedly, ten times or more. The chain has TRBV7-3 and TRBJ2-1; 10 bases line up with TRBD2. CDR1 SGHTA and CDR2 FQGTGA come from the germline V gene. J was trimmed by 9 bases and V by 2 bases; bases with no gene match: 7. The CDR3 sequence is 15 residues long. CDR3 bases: TGTGCCAGCAGCTTAGGGCTAGCGGGAGCTACTGAGCAGTTCTTC. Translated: CASSLGLAGATEQFF.

The CDR3 region has the DNA TGCGCCAGCAGCCAAGAGGTGGGGCGACGAGGAGATACGCAGTATTTT. This encodes CASSQEVGRRGDTQYF. This chain connects TRBV4-3 to TRBJ2-3; maybe TRBD1 (5 bases). Trimming took 0 bases from V and 5 from J, leaving 15 bases between them. The CDR3 totals 16 residues. Germline assignment: CDR1 LGHNA and CDR2 YSLEER.

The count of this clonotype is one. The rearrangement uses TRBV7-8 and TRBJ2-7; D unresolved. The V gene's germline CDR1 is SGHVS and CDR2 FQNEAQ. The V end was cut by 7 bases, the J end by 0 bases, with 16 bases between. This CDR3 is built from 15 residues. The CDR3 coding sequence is TGTGCCAGCATCCTAGGCCTGCCGAACTCCTACGAGCAGTACTTC. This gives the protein CASILGLPNSYEQYF.

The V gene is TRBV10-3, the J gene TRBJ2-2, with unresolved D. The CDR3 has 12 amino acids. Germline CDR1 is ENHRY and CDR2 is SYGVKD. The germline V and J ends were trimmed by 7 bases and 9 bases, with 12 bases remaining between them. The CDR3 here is CAIKGPSRELFF. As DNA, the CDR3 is TGTGCCATCAAAGGGCCATCTAGGGAGCTGTTTTTT.

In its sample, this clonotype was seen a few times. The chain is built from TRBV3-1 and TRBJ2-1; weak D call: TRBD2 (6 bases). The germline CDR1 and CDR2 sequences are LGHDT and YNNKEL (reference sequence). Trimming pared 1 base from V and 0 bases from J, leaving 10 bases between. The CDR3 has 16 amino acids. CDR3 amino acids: CASSQVRGSSYNEQFF. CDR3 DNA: TGTGCCAGCAGCCAAGTTCGGGGGAGCTCCTACAATGAGCAGTTCTTC.

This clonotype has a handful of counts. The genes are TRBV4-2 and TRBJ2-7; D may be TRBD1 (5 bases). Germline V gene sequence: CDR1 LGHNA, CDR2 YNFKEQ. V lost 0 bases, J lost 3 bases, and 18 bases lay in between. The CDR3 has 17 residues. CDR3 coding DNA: TGTGCCAGCAGCCAAGACGCCGTTGGACACTCCCTCTACGAGCAGTACTTC. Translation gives CASSQDAVGHSLYEQYF.

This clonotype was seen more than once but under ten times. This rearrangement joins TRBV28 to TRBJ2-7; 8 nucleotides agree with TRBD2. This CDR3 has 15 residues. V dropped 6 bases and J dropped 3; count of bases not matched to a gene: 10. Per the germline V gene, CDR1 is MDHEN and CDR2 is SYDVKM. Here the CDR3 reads CASSQERGGYYEQYF. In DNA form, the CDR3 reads TGTGCCAGCAGCCAAGAACGGGGGGGATACTACGAGCAGTACTTC.

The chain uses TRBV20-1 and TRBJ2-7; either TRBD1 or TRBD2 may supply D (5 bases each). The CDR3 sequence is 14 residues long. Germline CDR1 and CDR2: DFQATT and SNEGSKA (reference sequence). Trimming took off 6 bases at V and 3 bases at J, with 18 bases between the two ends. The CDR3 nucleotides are TGCAGTGCCTCCCCGGTGGGACGGGGCTACGAGCAGTACTTC. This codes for CSASPVGRGYEQYF.

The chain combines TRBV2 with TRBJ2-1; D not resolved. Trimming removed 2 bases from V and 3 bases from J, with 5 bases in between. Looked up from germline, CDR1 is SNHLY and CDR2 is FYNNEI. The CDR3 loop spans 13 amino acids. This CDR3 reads CASSEYSYNEQFF. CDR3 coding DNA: TGTGCCAGCAGTGAATACAGCTACAATGAGCAGTTCTTC. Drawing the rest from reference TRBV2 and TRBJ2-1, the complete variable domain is EPEVTQTPSHQVTQMGQEVILRCVPISNHLYFYWYRQILGQKVEFLVSFYNNEISEKSEIFDDQFSVERPDGSNFTLKIRSTKLEDSAMYFCASSEYSYNEQFFGPGTRLTVL.

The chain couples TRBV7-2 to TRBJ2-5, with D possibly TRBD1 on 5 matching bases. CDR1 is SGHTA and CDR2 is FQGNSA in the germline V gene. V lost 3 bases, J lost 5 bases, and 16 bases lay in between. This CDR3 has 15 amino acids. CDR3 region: CASSFIQVPGETQYF. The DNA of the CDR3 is TGTGCCAGCAGCTTCATACAGGTCCCGGGCGAGACCCAGTACTTC.

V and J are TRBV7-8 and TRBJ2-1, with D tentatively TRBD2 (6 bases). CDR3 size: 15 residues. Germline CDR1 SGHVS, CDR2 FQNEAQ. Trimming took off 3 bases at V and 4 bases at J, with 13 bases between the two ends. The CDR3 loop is CASSFLSGRYNEQFF. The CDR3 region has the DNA TGTGCCAGCAGCTTTCTAAGCGGGCGTTACAATGAGCAGTTCTTC.

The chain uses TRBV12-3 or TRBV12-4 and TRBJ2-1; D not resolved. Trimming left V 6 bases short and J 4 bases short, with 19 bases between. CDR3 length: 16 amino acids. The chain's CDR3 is CASSFGPLYGYNEQFF. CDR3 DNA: TGTGCCAGCAGCTTTGGGCCACTCTACGGGTACAATGAGCAGTTCTTC.

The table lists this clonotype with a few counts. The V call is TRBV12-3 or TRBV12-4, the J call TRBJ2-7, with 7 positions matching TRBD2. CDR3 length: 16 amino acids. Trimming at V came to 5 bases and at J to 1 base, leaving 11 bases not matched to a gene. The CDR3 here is CASSPLGGGGSYEQYF. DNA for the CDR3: TGTGCCAGCAGTCCTTTGGGCGGGGGAGGATCCTACGAGCAGTACTTC.

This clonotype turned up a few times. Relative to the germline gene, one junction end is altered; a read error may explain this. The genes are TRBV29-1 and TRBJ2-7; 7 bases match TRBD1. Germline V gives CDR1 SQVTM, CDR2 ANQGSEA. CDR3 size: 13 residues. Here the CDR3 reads CSVEGDSNYEQYF. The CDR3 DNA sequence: TGCAGCGTGGAAGGGGACAGCAACTACGAGCAGTACTTC.